This TCR beta chain was captured in a study of T cells in localized non-small cell lung cancer. Study results and caveats: Median detection of top 100 tumor clones in adjacent lung was under 75 clones. Sequencing involved a lone tumor region, leaving heterogeneity possible. Compared with tumor, uninvolved adjacent lung displayed greater T cell clonality, ranking highest overall.

Clones were read by immunoSEQ multiplex PCR, and TCRdb kept only the in-frame ones, dropping some. In the table there are roughly 84,000 clones, more than 75% of which are singletons. Of note for this clone: Its target is not known. Other DNA sequences from this sample encode an identical CDR3 as well.

Trimming removed 8 bases from V and 5 bases from J, with 11 bases in between. The CDR3 has 12 amino acids. Germline assignment: CDR1 SGHDT and CDR2 YYEEEE. The receptor's source is a woman aged 40-69 years with stage I squamous cell lung carcinoma. V and J are TRBV5-6 and TRBJ1-5; D call uncertain. This specimen was peripheral blood, taken before any cancer treatment. CDR3 bases: TGTGCCAGTTCCCTGCGGTATCAGCCCCAGCATTTT. Translating gives CASSLRYQPQHF.